The 26 T cell receptor beta chains given below trace back to one sample, sequenced in a study of blood T cell repertoires in COVID-19. Clones were read by immunoSEQ multiplex PCR, and TCRdb kept only the in-frame ones, dropping some. Of approximately 290,000 clones listed, 87% are singletons. Source material: peripheral blood. These receptor sequences come from a young man with active or convalescent COVID-19.

The chain combines TRBV5-1 with TRBJ2-1; 10 bases line up with TRBD1. In germline, CDR1 is SGHRS, CDR2 YFSETQ. With V trimmed by 1 base and J by 1 base, 8 bases remained unmatched. The CDR3 runs 18 residues. In DNA form, the CDR3 reads TGCGCCAGCAGCTTGTTACCGGGACAGGGGCTTTCCTACAATGAGCAGTTCTTC. This translates into CASSLLPGQGLSYNEQFF.

The chain combines TRBV9 with TRBJ2-1; the match to TRBD2 covers 12 bases. This CDR3 comprises 16 residues. The V gene end was trimmed by 0 bases and the J gene end by 6 bases; junction bases not matched to a gene: 4. Germline assignment: CDR1 SGDLS and CDR2 YYNGEE. Written as DNA, the CDR3 is TGTGCCAGCAGCGTAGGAACTAGCGGGAGGAGCAATGAGCAGTTCTTC. Amino acids: CASSVGTSGRSNEQFF.

J is TRBJ2-1 and V is TRBV15; 7 nucleotides line up with TRBD1. Germline V gives CDR1 LNHNV, CDR2 YYDKDF (reference sequence). The CDR3 covers 16 residues. After removal of 3 bases from V and 1 base from J, the junction contained 6 bases not matched to a gene. The CDR3 here is CATSRERGLSYNEQFF. In DNA form, the CDR3 reads TGTGCCACCAGCAGGGAGAGGGGGCTTTCCTACAATGAGCAGTTCTTC.

The chain employs TRBV12-3 or TRBV12-4 and TRBJ1-1; the D is unclear. Trimming shortened V by 3 bases and J by 3 bases, and 5 bases separated the two germline ends. CDR3 length equals 12 residues. The CDR3 bases are TGTGCCAGCAGTTTGGGCGACACTGAAGCTTTCTTT. Its translation: CASSLGDTEAFF.

DNA for the CDR3: TGTGCCACCAGTGATAGCGGGGGGTCCTACAATGAGCAGTTCTTC. Translation: CATSDSGGSYNEQFF. This chain uses TRBV24-1 with TRBJ2-1; 9 bases are shared with TRBD2. The CDR3 extends over 15 amino acids. Germline trimming cut 3 bases from V and 1 base from J; bases unmatched to any gene: 0. Germline loops: CDR1 KGHDR, CDR2 SFDVKD.

This clone was detected once. The V call is TRBV25-1, the J call TRBJ2-1; 8 bases align to TRBD2. CDR3 length equals 15 residues. The V and J ends lost 5 bases and 5 bases, in that order; junction bases with no gene match: 8. Germline V gene lookup returns CDR1 MGHDK and CDR2 SYGVNS. The CDR3 protein is CASSLAGTDHNEQFF. As DNA, the CDR3 is TGTGCCAGCAGTTTAGCGGGAACCGACCACAATGAGCAGTTCTTC. The full variable domain, rest sourced from reference TRBV25-1 and TRBJ2-1, is EADIYQTPRYLVIGTGKKITLECSQTMGHDKMYWYQQDPGMELHLIHYSYGVNSTEKGDLSSESTVSRIRTEHFPLTLESARPSHTSQYLCASSLAGTDHNEQFFGPGTRLTVL.

The chain joins TRBV5-1 to TRBJ2-5, with TRBD2 matching over 8 bases. The V segment lost 4 bases and the J segment 4 bases; nucleotides outside the gene matches: 6. CDR3 length equals 14 residues. From germline, CDR1 is SGHRS and CDR2 YFSETQ. CDR3 DNA sequence: TGCGCCAGCAGCCCGGGACTAGGGAGAGAGACCCAGTACTTC. Translating it yields CASSPGLGRETQYF.

This chain uses TRBV24-1 with TRBJ2-3; 8 nucleotides match TRBD2. The CDR3 runs 16 residues. Trimming removed 4 bases from V and 2 bases from J; junction bases left unmatched: 7. From germline, CDR1 is KGHDR and CDR2 SFDVKD. The chain's CDR3 is CATSEASSGYTDTQYF. The CDR3 DNA reads TGTGCCACCAGTGAAGCGTCTAGCGGGTACACAGATACGCAGTATTTT.

The genes are TRBV2 and TRBJ1-5; D not resolved. V lost 7 bases and J lost 7, with 20 bases in between. The CDR3 extends over 15 amino acids. The V gene's germline CDR1 is SNHLY and CDR2 FYNNEI. CDR3 loop: CASMQAWNGGQPQHF. CDR3 nucleotides: TGTGCCAGCATGCAAGCGTGGAATGGTGGGCAGCCCCAGCATTTT.

The V call is TRBV28, the J call TRBJ1-5, with a weak D call TRBD1 (5 bases). Trimming stripped 7 bases from V and 0 bases from J, with 16 bases between. Germline lookup yields CDR1 MDHEN and CDR2 SYDVKM. There are 16 residues in the CDR3. This chain's CDR3 is CASKAGPIVSNQPQHF. CDR3 DNA sequence: TGTGCCAGCAAGGCGGGGCCAATAGTTAGCAATCAGCCCCAGCATTTT.

DNA for the CDR3: TGTGCCATCAGTTCCGGGACAGGGGCCTACGAGCAGTACTTC. Protein product: CAISSGTGAYEQYF. This chain uses TRBV10-3 with TRBJ2-7; 10 bases map to TRBD1. CDR3 length equals 14 residues. CDR1 and CDR2 (germline): ENHRY, SYGVKD. J was trimmed by 2 bases and V by 5 bases; bases with no gene match: 3.

The gene calls are TRBV6-2 or TRBV6-3 and TRBJ1-5; D is possibly TRBD1 (6 bases). Per germline, CDR1 MNHEY and CDR2 SVGEGT. Trimming removed 6 bases at V and 2 bases at J, with 17 bases between. This CDR3 comprises 16 residues. The CDR3 nucleotides are TGTGCCAGCAGCCTCAATCAGGGGATCGGCAATCAGCCCCAGCATTTT. The encoded protein is CASSLNQGIGNQPQHF.

This sequence joins TRBV28 and TRBJ2-7; 10 bases fit TRBD2. The V gene's germline CDR1 is MDHEN and CDR2 SYDVKM. The CDR3 sequence is 13 residues long. The junction had 6 bases not matched to a gene; V was cut back by 6 bases and J by 7 bases. CDR3 nucleotide sequence: TGTGCCAGCAGATTACTAGCGGGGCGGGAGCAGTACTTC. Translation gives CASRLLAGREQYF. Full variable domain (rest looked up from reference TRBV28 and TRBJ2-7): DVKVTQSSRYLVKRTGEKVFLECVQDMDHENMFWYRQDPGLGLRLIYFSYDVKMKEKGDIPEGYSVSREKKERFSLILESASTNQTSMYLCASRLLAGREQYFGPGTRLTVT.

In nucleotides, the CDR3 is TGCGCCAGCAGCCCGGGAATCAACGAACTCATCCATGAGCAGTTCTTC. Amino acid sequence: CASSPGINELIHEQFF. V usage is TRBV5-1 and J usage is TRBJ2-1, with D tentatively TRBD2 (5 bases). Germline V gene sequence: CDR1 SGHRS, CDR2 YFSETQ. Trimming pared 4 bases from V and 8 bases from J, leaving 22 bases between. CDR3 length equals 16 residues.

V and J are TRBV4-3 and TRBJ2-7; 7 bases match TRBD1. V dropped 4 bases and J dropped 4; count of bases not matched to a gene: 10. The CDR3 covers 15 residues. The germline CDR1 and CDR2 sequences are LGHNA and YSLEER. CDR3 protein: CASSPVRQGGYEQYF. The CDR3 DNA sequence: TGCGCCAGCAGCCCGGTGCGACAGGGTGGATACGAGCAGTACTTC.

The gene calls are TRBV21-1 and TRBJ2-1; whether TRBD2, the table's D call, matches the DNA was not checked. TRBV21-1 constitutes a pseudogene. The CDR3 runs to 16 residues. The CDR3: CASSRLAGSRYNEQFF. CDR3 in DNA: TGTGCCAGCAGCCGCCTAGCGGGATCGCGCTACAATGAGCAGTTCTTC.

The J gene is TRBJ1-4, the V gene TRBV23-1; D is possibly TRBD1 (5 bases). TRBV23-1 is an ORF; its function is uncertain. The CDR3 consists of 16 residues. Trimming took 3 bases from V and 3 from J, leaving 14 bases between them. The CDR3 reads CASSHLQGAPNEKLFF. The CDR3 DNA reads TGCGCCAGCAGTCACCTCCAGGGTGCTCCTAATGAAAAACTGTTTTTT.

V usage is TRBV5-1 and J usage is TRBJ1-4, with 7 nucleotides matching TRBD1. This CDR3 is 13 amino acids long. From germline, CDR1 is SGHRS and CDR2 YFSETQ. Trimming cost V 0 bases and J 8 bases; bases outside gene matches: 1. As DNA, the CDR3 is TGCGCCAGCAGCTTGGTAGGGGGCGAAAAACTGTTTTTT. Its translation is CASSLVGGEKLFF.

The chain is built from TRBV9 and TRBJ2-1; D is possibly TRBD2 (6 bases). Deletions cut 3 bases from V and 3 bases from J, with 10 bases between. Germline-derived CDR1 and CDR2 are SGDLS and YYNGEE. This CDR3 spans 14 amino acids. DNA for the CDR3: TGTGCCAGCAGCGCGCGGGGCTACTACAATGAGCAGTTCTTC. Its translation is CASSARGYYNEQFF.

This clone was recorded only once. Additional DNA sequences in this sample encode the identical CDR3. J is TRBJ1-1 and V is TRBV18; no clear D gene. Germline CDR1 is KGHSH and CDR2 is LQKENI. The CDR3 is 13 residues long. V lost 3 bases to trimming and J lost 0 bases, with 5 bases between them. The CDR3: CASSPGMNTEAFF. DNA of the CDR3: TGTGCCAGCTCACCCGGGATGAACACTGAAGCTTTCTTT.

This chain uses TRBV7-9 with TRBJ2-1; TRBD2 matches 10 bases. The V gene end was trimmed by 5 bases and the J gene end by 0 bases; junction bases not matched to a gene: 10. CDR1 is SEHNR, CDR2 FQNEAQ, per germline (reference sequence). The CDR3 has 18 amino acids. This CDR3 is CASSPLGLAGVSYNEQFF. CDR3 nucleotides: TGTGCCAGCAGCCCTCTGGGGCTAGCGGGGGTCTCCTACAATGAGCAGTTCTTC.

In this sample, this clone turned up once. The rearrangement uses TRBV19 and TRBJ1-2; 9 nucleotides agree with TRBD1. The CDR3 has 14 residues. Germline V gene data show CDR1 as LNHDA and CDR2 as SQIVND (reference sequence). V shed 6 bases and J 2 bases; nucleotides not matched to a gene: 4. Here the CDR3 DNA reads TGTGCCAGTAGAGGGGACAGGGAGAACTATGGCTACACCTTC. This sequence encodes CASRGDRENYGYTF.

Concerning this clone: This same CDR3 is encoded by further DNA sequences in the sample. The chain combines TRBV5-1 with TRBJ2-7; 7 nucleotides match TRBD1. CDR1 SGHRS and CDR2 YFSETQ come from the germline V gene. V shed 0 bases and J 3 bases; nucleotides not matched to a gene: 3. CDR3 size: 14 residues. In DNA, the CDR3 is TGCGCCAGCAGCTTGGCTTCAGGGGGCTACGAGCAGTACTTC. This encodes CASSLASGGYEQYF. Filled out from reference TRBV5-1 and TRBJ2-7, the complete variable domain reads KAGVTQTPRYLIKTRGQQVTLSCSPISGHRSVSWYQQTPGQGLQFLFEYFSETQRNKGNFPGRFSGRQFSNSRSEMNVSTLELGDSALYLCASSLASGGYEQYFGPGTRLTVT.

The chain joins TRBV3-1 (or the pseudogene TRBV3-2) to TRBJ1-6; D possibly corresponds to TRBD1 (5 bases). Germline V CDR1 and CDR2: LGHDT, YNNKEL (reference sequence). The germline V and J ends were trimmed by 4 bases and 7 bases, with 14 bases remaining between them. The CDR3 spans 15 residues. This CDR3 reads CASSLQDIKNSPLHF. The CDR3 bases are TGTGCCAGCAGCCTCCAGGACATAAAGAATTCACCCCTCCACTTT.

The chain couples TRBV10-3 to TRBJ2-7, with 8 bases lining up with TRBD1. In germline, CDR1 is ENHRY, CDR2 SYGVKD. V shed 6 bases, J shed 3 bases, and the junction held 4 bases outside the gene matches. CDR3 size: 13 residues. CDR3 protein: CAIRDRVDYEQYF. The CDR3 coding sequence is TGTGCCATCAGGGACAGGGTGGACTACGAGCAGTACTTC.

This clone was recorded once. This chain connects TRBV18 to TRBJ2-1; the match to TRBD2 covers 8 bases. Looked up from germline, CDR1 is KGHSH and CDR2 is LQKENI. The CDR3 totals 14 residues. With 1 base clipped from V and 7 bases from J, the junction kept 3 bases outside the gene matches. CDR3 sequence reads: CASSPQRGTNEQFF. DNA for the CDR3: TGTGCCAGCTCACCACAGCGGGGGACGAATGAGCAGTTCTTC.